A single sample gave rise to the 28 T cell receptor beta chains below, sequenced in a study of shared clonotypes between healthy human individuals (dated by TCRdb to the early 2020s). CD8 naive samples were obtained by positive selection for CCR7 among CD45RO-negative cells, yielding a CD45RA+CCR7+ population from which TemRA cells were excluded. Libraries came from the immunoSEQ multiplex PCR assay. This immuneACCESS table, as held by TCRdb, lists in-frame sequences with V and J called but not all clones. Of the missing ones, under half trace to an unresolved V gene in checked studies; the others have no known cause. For this sample there are under 1 million clones; nearly 95% appear just once. The ten largest clones represent 24% of the sample. Sequencing was carried out using naive CD8+ T cells sorted from blood. The sample's cell subset or site label is to be understood as: CD45RA+CCR7+. Receptors were obtained from a man younger than 40 in good health.

The rearrangement links TRBV28 to TRBJ2-7; 8 positions match TRBD1. V gave up 10 bases and J gave up 5 bases; unmatched junction bases: 7. CDR3 length: 12 residues. Germline V gives CDR1 MDHEN, CDR2 SYDVKM. This CDR3 reads CATEDRVDEQYF. CDR3 bases: TGTGCCACCGAGGACAGGGTGGACGAGCAGTACTTC. Complete variable domain (other parts from reference TRBV28 and TRBJ2-7): DVKVTQSSRYLVKRTGEKVFLECVQDMDHENMFWYRQDPGLGLRLIYFSYDVKMKEKGDIPEGYSVSREKKERFSLILESASTNQTSMYLCATEDRVDEQYFGPGTRLTVT.

V and J are TRBV6-6 and TRBJ1-4, with D unresolved. The germline V gene has CDR1 MNHNY and CDR2 SVGAGI (reference sequence). V was pared by 6 bases and J by 6 bases, with 5 bases between. CDR3 size: 11 residues. In nucleotides, the CDR3 is TGTGCCAGCAGCCCTGATGAAAAACTGTTTTTT. This codes for CASSPDEKLFF.

This chain uses TRBV7-2 with TRBJ2-7, with D maybe TRBD2 (6 bases). V was shortened by 2 bases and J by 0 bases, with 14 bases between the two germline ends. Germline CDR1 is SGHTA and CDR2 is FQGNSA. This CDR3 is 16 amino acids long. The CDR3 sequence is CASSLPAGKSSYEQYF. CDR3 DNA: TGTGCCAGCAGCTTACCAGCGGGCAAGAGCTCCTACGAGCAGTACTTC. The full variable domain, its missing parts supplied by reference TRBV7-2 and TRBJ2-7, is GAGVSQSPSNKVTEKGKDVELRCDPISGHTALYWYRQSLGQGLEFLIYFQGNSAPDKSGLPSDRFSAERTGGSVSTLTIQRTQQEDSAVYLCASSLPAGKSSYEQYFGPGTRLTVT.

CDR3 DNA sequence: TGTGCCAGCAGTGAAGCGCTTCGGGACAGGGGTAGGGATGAGCAGTTCTTC. Translated: CASSEALRDRGRDEQFF. The V gene is TRBV2, the J gene TRBJ2-1, with 10 bases aligning to TRBD1. The CDR3 sequence is 17 residues long. Per the germline V gene, CDR1 is SNHLY and CDR2 is FYNNEI. V was clipped by 0 bases and J by 8 bases; unmatched bases: 10.

This clone was found many times. The genes are TRBV7-2 and TRBJ2-1; D ambiguous. The CDR3 totals 14 residues. V dropped 1 base and J dropped 8 bases, with 12 bases sitting between them. The germline V gene has CDR1 SGHTA and CDR2 FQGNSA. CDR3 protein: CASSLDGPLDEQFF. CDR3 in DNA: TGTGCCAGCAGCTTAGATGGTCCCCTCGATGAGCAGTTCTTC.

The V call is TRBV10-3, the J call TRBJ2-2; D remains ambiguous. V dropped 6 bases and J dropped 1 base, with 9 bases sitting between them. This CDR3 has 14 amino acids. CDR1 is ENHRY and CDR2 is SYGVKD in the germline V gene. Written as DNA, the CDR3 is TGTGCCATCAGGCCTGACCGGAACACCGGGGAGCTGTTTTTT. Translation gives CAIRPDRNTGELFF.

This chain links TRBV5-5 with TRBJ2-5, with TRBD2 as a possible D gene (5 bases). V was trimmed by 4 bases and J by 4 bases, leaving 17 bases between them. Germline lookup yields CDR1 SGHKS and CDR2 YYEKEE (reference sequence). The CDR3 length is 15 residues. In nucleotides, the CDR3 is TGTGCCAGCAGCGGATTACAGATCGAGGGAGAGACCCAGTACTTC. Amino acids: CASSGLQIEGETQYF.

This rearrangement joins TRBV7-9 to TRBJ2-6; D call uncertain. The CDR3 sequence is 16 residues long. The germline V and J ends were trimmed by 7 bases and 0 bases, with 13 bases remaining between them. Per germline, CDR1 SEHNR and CDR2 FQNEAQ (reference sequence). The CDR3 sequence is CASNTPESSGANVLTF. The CDR3 DNA reads TGTGCCAGCAACACGCCCGAGTCCTCTGGGGCCAACGTCCTGACTTTC.

The CDR3 loop reads CASSLLNNEQFF. The CDR3 DNA reads TGTGCCAGCAGTTTACTAAACAATGAGCAGTTCTTC. The chain recombines TRBV27 with TRBJ2-1; no definite D call. The germline V gene has CDR1 MNHEY and CDR2 SMNVEV (reference sequence). This CDR3 comprises 12 residues. Trimming took 2 bases from V and 5 from J, leaving 4 bases between them.

A single count supports this clone. This chain joins TRBV7-6 and TRBJ2-7, with D possibly being TRBD1 (5 bases). Germline loops: CDR1 SGHVS, CDR2 FNYEAQ. This CDR3 contains 17 residues. Trimming pared 5 bases from V and 2 bases from J, leaving 22 bases between. CDR3 loop: CASSARVAQERPYEQYF. CDR3 in DNA: TGTGCCAGCAGCGCAAGGGTGGCACAGGAACGGCCCTACGAGCAGTACTTC. Variable domain in full (rest from reference TRBV7-6 and TRBJ2-7): GAGVSQSPRYKVTKRGQDVALRCDPISGHVSLYWYRQALGQGPEFLTYFNYEAQQDKSGLPNDRFSAERPEGSISTLTIQRTEQRDSAMYRCASSARVAQERPYEQYFGPGTRLTVT.

CDR3 sequence (DNA): TGTGCCAGCAGCGACCTAGGGACAGGGTACAATGAGCAGTTCTTC. Protein product: CASSDLGTGYNEQFF. The chain uses TRBV9 and TRBJ2-1, with 9 nucleotides matching TRBD1. The V segment lost 3 bases and the J segment 4 bases; nucleotides outside the gene matches: 5. The germline V gene has CDR1 SGDLS and CDR2 YYNGEE. This CDR3 spans 15 amino acids.

V and J are TRBV11-2 and TRBJ2-7; D remains unclear. The CDR3 is made up of 16 amino acids. CDR1 and CDR2 from the germline V gene are SGHAT and FQNNGV. V lost 5 bases and J 3 bases, leaving 20 bases between the germline ends. As DNA, the CDR3 is TGTGCCAGCAGCCTATCCGTTGGGCTCCGTCGCTACGAGCAGTACTTC. Translating it yields CASSLSVGLRRYEQYF.

This chain connects TRBV7-8 to TRBJ1-2; D unclear. Germline CDR1 SGHVS, CDR2 FQNEAQ. Trimming took 5 bases from V and 7 from J, leaving 14 bases between them. This CDR3 region has 13 residues. The CDR3 reads CASSPREGGGYTF. CDR3 DNA: TGTGCCAGCAGCCCGAGGGAGGGAGGTGGCTACACCTTC.

The table lists this clone with a count of one. The chain couples TRBV7-8 to TRBJ2-1; 9 nucleotides agree with TRBD2. This CDR3 comprises 17 residues. Germline lookup yields CDR1 SGHVS and CDR2 FQNEAQ. Trimming took 3 bases from V and 4 from J; bases not matched to a gene: 10. The CDR3 sequence is CASSFRMPGLAYNEQFF. In DNA form, the CDR3 reads TGTGCCAGCAGCTTTCGAATGCCCGGACTAGCGTACAATGAGCAGTTCTTC. Together with reference TRBV7-8 and TRBJ2-1, the CDR3 gives the full variable domain: GAGVSQSPRYKVAKRGQDVALRCDPISGHVSLFWYQQALGQGPEFLTYFQNEAQLDKSGLPSDRFFAERPEGSVSTLKIQRTQQEDSAVYLCASSFRMPGLAYNEQFFGPGTRLTVL.

In the case of this clone: Other DNA sequences in this specimen translate into the identical CDR3. This chain links TRBV27 with TRBJ1-5, with 8 nucleotides matching TRBD1. The CDR3 runs to 12 residues. V was pared by 5 bases and J by 7 bases, with 1 base of the junction left unmatched. Germline V lookup: CDR1 MNHEY, CDR2 SMNVEV (reference sequence). This CDR3 reads CASSPGGQPQHF. In DNA form, the CDR3 reads TGTGCCAGCAGTCCAGGGGGCCAGCCCCAGCATTTT.

This clone was seen a single time. The chain uses TRBV7-6 and TRBJ2-1, with 8 positions matching TRBD1. The CDR3 is 16 residues long. V dropped 5 bases and J dropped 5; count of bases not matched to a gene: 11. Germline-derived CDR1 and CDR2 are SGHVS and FNYEAQ. The CDR3 protein is CASSAIQGVGDNEQFF. The CDR3 DNA is TGTGCCAGCAGCGCAATACAGGGGGTAGGGGACAATGAGCAGTTCTTC. Combining the CDR3 with reference TRBV7-6 and TRBJ2-1 gives the whole variable domain GAGVSQSPRYKVTKRGQDVALRCDPISGHVSLYWYRQALGQGPEFLTYFNYEAQQDKSGLPNDRFSAERPEGSISTLTIQRTEQRDSAMYRCASSAIQGVGDNEQFFGPGTRLTVL.

This clone appeared a few times. The CDR3, as DNA: TGTGCCGGGCGGGGGCCTAATGAAAAACTGTTTTTT. Protein product: CAGRGPNEKLFF. V gene TRBV7-9 combines with J gene TRBJ1-4, with D possibly being TRBD1 (6 bases). V was cut by 11 bases and J by 3 bases, with 10 bases left in between. Germline CDR1 and CDR2: SEHNR and FQNEAQ (reference sequence). The CDR3 is 12 amino acids.

Details on this clone: At the DNA level, this CDR3 is encoded by other sequences in the same sample as well. The rearrangement uses TRBV5-1 and TRBJ1-1, with 7 nucleotides matching TRBD1. Trimming cost V 2 bases and J 0 bases; bases outside gene matches: 4. The CDR3 has 15 residues. CDR1 SGHRS and CDR2 YFSETQ come from the germline V gene. For the CDR3, the DNA is TGCGCCAGCAGCTTAGCAGGGGGTTTGAACACTGAAGCTTTCTTT. Translation gives CASSLAGGLNTEAFF.

This chain connects TRBV2 to TRBJ1-1; 8 bases line up with TRBD1. V lost 4 bases and J lost 1; bases outside the gene matches: 8. This CDR3 contains 16 residues. Per the germline V gene, CDR1 is SNHLY and CDR2 is FYNNEI. The CDR3 protein is CASSANRDRRNTEAFF. The DNA for the CDR3 is TGTGCCAGCAGTGCAAACCGGGACAGGCGGAACACTGAAGCTTTCTTT.

The genes are TRBV6-5 and TRBJ2-3; TRBD1 matches 7 bases. The CDR3 covers 15 residues. The V and J ends lost 5 bases and 2 bases, in that order; junction bases with no gene match: 7. Germline CDR1 MNHEY, CDR2 SVGAGI. The CDR3 sequence: CASSPRDSHTDTQYF. As DNA, the CDR3 is TGTGCCAGCAGTCCCCGGGACAGTCACACAGATACGCAGTATTTT.

CDR3 region: CASSLVFWDKNTGELFF. CDR3 in DNA: TGTGCCAGCAGCTTAGTCTTTTGGGACAAGAACACCGGGGAGCTGTTTTTT. The chain carries TRBV7-8 and TRBJ2-2; a possible D gene is TRBD1 (6 bases). Germline CDR1 reads SGHVS; CDR2 reads FQNEAQ. This CDR3 has 17 residues. V lost 1 base and J lost 1, with 13 bases in between.

V is TRBV4-1 and J is TRBJ2-7; no firm D call. CDR3 length: 14 amino acids. V lost 4 bases and J lost 4, with 14 bases in between. CDR1 is MGHRA, CDR2 YSYEKL, per germline. CDR3 amino acids: CASSPHTHGYEQYF. The CDR3 nucleotides are TGCGCCAGCAGCCCGCATACGCACGGGTACGAGCAGTACTTC.

V gene TRBV29-1 combines with J gene TRBJ2-7, with D possibly being TRBD1 (6 bases). The V and J ends lost 5 bases and 2 bases respectively, with 13 bases between them. Germline V gives CDR1 SQVTM, CDR2 ANQGSEA. The CDR3 covers 13 residues. This CDR3 reads CSVSRDITYEQYF. Written as DNA, the CDR3 is TGCAGCGTTTCTCGGGACATAACCTACGAGCAGTACTTC.

In regard to this clone: Other nucleotide sequences from this sample produce the same CDR3. The gene calls are TRBV19 and TRBJ2-5; D unresolved. V lost 5 bases, J lost 5 bases, and 6 bases lay in between. This CDR3 contains 11 residues. From germline, CDR1 is LNHDA and CDR2 SQIVND (reference sequence). This chain's CDR3 is CASSPGETQYF. The DNA of the CDR3 is TGTGCCAGTAGTCCCGGGGAGACCCAGTACTTC.

The gene calls are TRBV18 and TRBJ2-1; 14 nucleotides align to TRBD2. The CDR3 spans 18 residues. J was trimmed by 0 bases and V by 3 bases; bases with no gene match: 4. Germline V gives CDR1 KGHSH, CDR2 LQKENI. CDR3 residues: CASSPGTSGSSSYNEQFF. The CDR3 nucleotides are TGTGCCAGCTCACCGGGGACTAGCGGGAGTAGCTCCTACAATGAGCAGTTCTTC.

This clone occurred once. V usage is TRBV28 and J usage is TRBJ2-5; 11 nucleotides align to TRBD2. The V and J ends lost 5 bases and 2 bases, in that order; junction bases with no gene match: 13. Germline V gene sequence: CDR1 MDHEN, CDR2 SYDVKM. The CDR3 contains 18 residues. The CDR3 loop is CASSHRGSGRAGQETQYF. Here the CDR3 DNA reads TGTGCCAGCAGTCACCGGGGTAGCGGGAGGGCGGGACAAGAGACCCAGTACTTC.

The rearrangement joins TRBV29-1 to TRBJ2-7; TRBD2 matches at 7 bases. J gave up 4 bases and V 0 bases, and 9 bases lay outside the gene matches. CDR1 is SQVTM and CDR2 is ANQGSEA in the germline V gene. The CDR3 contains 15 residues. The CDR3 DNA sequence: TGCAGCGTTGAAGATCCCCTAGCGGAACTTTACGAGCAGTACTTC. Translating it yields CSVEDPLAELYEQYF.

The chain links TRBV4-1 to TRBJ2-7; 9 bases map to TRBD1. V gave up 0 bases and J gave up 3 bases; unmatched junction bases: 6. There are 16 residues in the CDR3. Germline-derived CDR1 and CDR2 are MGHRA and YSYEKL. This chain's CDR3 is CASSQEKDRGLYEQYF. CDR3 nucleotide sequence: TGCGCCAGCAGCCAAGAGAAGGACAGGGGACTCTACGAGCAGTACTTC.